These 17 T cell receptor beta chains originate from one sample sequenced in a study of T-cell memory formation after mild COVID-19 (dated by TCRdb to about 2021). Receptor libraries were prepared by 5' RACE. Sequencing was performed on an Illumina NovaSeq 6000. The raw public data were reprocessed by TCRdb itself: fastp quality trimming at Q25, MiXCR clonotype calling, in-frame beta chains only. Records with the same CDR3 protein are collapsed into one entry carrying the most frequent genes and DNA. The sample records about 400,000 distinct CDR3 sequences, less than 25% of which are singletons. Roughly 13% of the sample is in the top ten clones. The sequenced material came from PBMCs or a T cell subset sorted from them (not recorded which). The source is an adult woman who had mild COVID-19 (a few samples of this study predate the infection). The sample titles of this study are shuffled in the database, so cell type and time point are left out; the donor was told from shared clones.

The chain couples TRBV3-1 to TRBJ1-5; 8 bases align to TRBD1. The CDR3 contains 15 residues. The germline V gene has CDR1 LGHDT and CDR2 YNNKEL (reference sequence). The J segment lost 2 bases and the V segment lost 4 bases, leaving 4 bases of the junction unmatched. The CDR3 DNA is TGTGCCAGCAGCCGCGACAGGGGAGGCAATCAGCCCCAGCATTTT. It is translated as CASSRDRGGNQPQHF.

The chain combines TRBV6-2 or TRBV6-3 with TRBJ2-2; D unresolved. The length of the CDR3 is 16 residues. V lost 3 bases and J lost 0, with 11 bases in between. CDR1 is MNHEY, CDR2 SVGEGT, per germline. The CDR3, as DNA: TGTGCCAGCAGTTATAACAGCTACGCGAACACCGGGGAGCTGTTTTTT. Translating gives CASSYNSYANTGELFF.

There are a few counts of this clonotype. One end of the junction varies from germline; a read error may be responsible. In nucleotides, the CDR3 is TGTGCCAGCAGTATAGCGGGAGATCCGCAGTATTTT. It specifies CASSIAGDPQYF. The V gene is TRBV12-3 or TRBV12-4, the J gene TRBJ2-3; 9 bases fit TRBD2. This CDR3 is built from 12 residues.

The V call is TRBV7-7, the J call TRBJ2-2, with D perhaps being TRBD1 or TRBD2 (5 bases each). The ends were cut back, 1 base at V and 0 bases at J, with 9 bases in the middle. Germline V gene data show CDR1 as SSHAT and CDR2 as FNYEAQ (reference sequence). The CDR3 has 16 amino acids. CDR3 amino acids: CASSLGGRANTGELFF. CDR3 nucleotides: TGTGCCAGCAGCTTAGGGGGACGCGCGAACACCGGGGAGCTGTTTTTT.

This clonotype has more than one count but fewer than ten. The rearrangement uses TRBV12-3 or TRBV12-4 and TRBJ2-7; 12 positions match TRBD2. The V segment lost 4 bases and the J segment 2 bases; nucleotides outside the gene matches: 3. The CDR3 is 15 amino acids. The CDR3 loop is CASSSLAGGAYEQYF. The CDR3 DNA follows: TGTGCCAGCAGTTCCCTAGCGGGAGGGGCCTACGAGCAGTACTTC.

This clonotype was picked up a small number of times. The rearrangement uses TRBV29-1 and TRBJ2-2; TRBD2 matches 8 bases. The V gene end was trimmed by 7 bases and the J gene end by 0 bases; junction bases not matched to a gene: 10. The CDR3 sequence is 16 residues long. Per the germline V gene, CDR1 is SQVTM and CDR2 is ANQGSEA. The CDR3 DNA follows: TGCAGCGCCTTTTTAATAGCGGGAACGAACACCGGGGAGCTGTTTTTT. It translates to CSAFLIAGTNTGELFF.

The chain carries TRBV30 and TRBJ1-2; the D is unclear. The germline gives CDR1 GTSNPN, CDR2 SVGIG (reference sequence). Trimming took 0 bases from V and 8 from J, leaving 7 bases between them. CDR3 length: 11 amino acids. The CDR3 is CAWSVIRGYTF. CDR3 nucleotide sequence: TGTGCCTGGAGTGTTATAAGGGGCTACACCTTC.

V and J are TRBV18 and TRBJ2-7; TRBD2 aligns across 10 bases. From germline, CDR1 is KGHSH and CDR2 LQKENI. This CDR3 region has 15 residues. The ends lost 3 bases at V and 6 bases at J; junction bases unmatched: 8. CDR3 residues: CASSPATLAGAEQYF. The CDR3 coding sequence is TGTGCCAGCTCACCGGCAACTCTAGCGGGAGCCGAGCAGTACTTC.

This clonotype was seen a handful of times. The genes are TRBV5-6 and TRBJ2-5; 12 nucleotides agree with TRBD2. The CDR3 sequence is 14 residues long. Germline V gene data show CDR1 as SGHDT and CDR2 as YYEEEE. After removal of 4 bases from V and 4 bases from J, the junction contained 2 bases not matched to a gene. The CDR3 region is CASSKGLAGETQYF. The CDR3 nucleotides read TGTGCCAGCAGCAAGGGACTAGCGGGAGAGACCCAGTACTTC.

CDR3 amino acids: CASSYSMVAGGRRDTEAFF. CDR3 coding DNA: TGTGCCAGCAGTTACTCAATGGTCGCAGGGGGTAGGCGGGACACTGAAGCTTTCTTT. This chain joins TRBV6-5 and TRBJ1-1; 7 bases fit TRBD1. The CDR3 has 19 residues. V lost 0 bases to trimming and J lost 3 bases; unmatched junction nucleotides: 16. Germline loops: CDR1 MNHEY, CDR2 SVGAGI.

The V and J genes are TRBV7-3 and TRBJ2-2; 8 bases fit TRBD2. Germline CDR1 reads SGHTA; CDR2 reads FQGTGA. The CDR3 has 14 residues. With V trimmed by 5 bases and J by 5 bases, 4 bases remained unmatched. The CDR3 region is CASSRAGDTGELFF. The CDR3 DNA follows: TGTGCCAGCAGCAGAGCGGGAGATACCGGGGAGCTGTTTTTT.

At least ten counts were recorded for this clonotype. CDR3 sequence: CASSEQETQYF. In nucleotides, the CDR3 is TGTGCCAGCAGCGAACAAGAGACCCAGTACTTC. The chain uses TRBV7-2 and TRBJ2-5, with no clear D. V lost 5 bases and J 2 bases, leaving 3 bases between the germline ends. CDR3 length: 11 residues. In germline, CDR1 is SGHTA, CDR2 FQGNSA.

This clonotype was seen more than once but under ten times. The rearrangement links TRBV27 to TRBJ1-2; no clear D gene. Germline assignment: CDR1 MNHEY and CDR2 SMNVEV (reference sequence). The CDR3 sequence is 13 residues long. V was trimmed by 6 bases and J by 8 bases, leaving 16 bases between them. The CDR3, as DNA: TGTGCCAGCAGCCCCACATTCCAGAAGGGCTACACCTTC. Residues: CASSPTFQKGYTF.

The chain links TRBV12-3 or TRBV12-4 to TRBJ2-1; 8 bases align to TRBD2. This CDR3 comprises 15 residues. Unmatched junction bases numbered 6, after V lost 8 bases and J lost 0 bases. CDR3 sequence: CASSAGGSSYNEQFF. The CDR3 DNA reads as TGTGCCAGCTCTGCGGGGGGAAGCTCCTACAATGAGCAGTTCTTC.

This clonotype came up a few times. V is TRBV6-5 and J is TRBJ1-2; D call uncertain. The CDR3 spans 13 residues. Trimming removed 2 bases from V and 0 bases from J, with 4 bases in between. Germline V gene sequence: CDR1 MNHEY, CDR2 SVGAGI. The CDR3 bases are TGTGCCAGCAGTTACCTAGCTAACTATGGCTACACCTTC. Protein: CASSYLANYGYTF.

This clonotype has at least ten counts. CDR3 DNA sequence: TGTGCCAGCAGCCCGCAGGGGGCCTACGAGCAGTACTTC. This sequence encodes CASSPQGAYEQYF. The gene calls are TRBV7-9 and TRBJ2-7; TRBD1 agrees at 7 bases. The V segment lost 5 bases and the J segment 2 bases; nucleotides outside the gene matches: 3. CDR3 size: 13 residues. Germline CDR1 SEHNR, CDR2 FQNEAQ (reference sequence).

The gene calls are TRBV2 and TRBJ2-7; D tentatively fits TRBD1 or TRBD2 (5 bases each). The CDR3 has 14 amino acids. Germline lookup yields CDR1 SNHLY and CDR2 FYNNEI. V was clipped by 7 bases and J by 2 bases, with 15 bases between them. CDR3 coding DNA: TGTGCCAGCATCCCCCGGGGCGGAACCTACGAGCAGTACTTC. Protein: CASIPRGGTYEQYF.